The 3 T cell receptor beta chains reported below all come from one sample, sequenced in a study of cytomegalovirus exposure and HLA in healthy donors. Primers included in the PCR were 60 Vbeta and 13 Jbeta primers. Clones were read by immunoSEQ multiplex PCR, and TCRdb kept only the in-frame ones, dropping some. The repertoire holds more than 65,000 clones, with roughly four fifths as singletons. The sample consisted of PBMCs. The receptors derive from a woman aged 45-65 years in good health and CMV-seropositive.

The chain carries TRBV19 and TRBJ1-2, with TRBD1 matching 9 bases. Trimming removed 7 bases from V and 0 bases from J; junction bases left unmatched: 3. The CDR3 length is 14 residues. From germline, CDR1 is LNHDA and CDR2 SQIVND (reference sequence). In DNA form, the CDR3 reads TGTGCCAGTACCAGGGACAGGGCTAACTATGGCTACACCTTC. This translates into CASTRDRANYGYTF.

The gene calls are TRBV5-6 and TRBJ1-4; no firm D call. CDR1 is SGHDT, CDR2 YYEEEE, per germline. The CDR3 totals 14 residues. V dropped 4 bases and J dropped 5 bases, with 12 bases sitting between them. The CDR3 nucleotides read TGTGCCAGCAGCCTGCCTCAGATAAATGAAAAACTGTTTTTT. Its protein product is CASSLPQINEKLFF.

V is TRBV19 and J is TRBJ1-1; D possibly corresponds to TRBD1 (5 bases). The germline V gene has CDR1 LNHDA and CDR2 SQIVND (reference sequence). With 3 bases removed from V and 2 bases from J, the gap between germline ends came to 10 bases. The CDR3 has 14 residues. DNA for the CDR3: TGTGCCAGTAGTATCCGGGGGTTTAACACTGAAGCTTTCTTT. It translates to CASSIRGFNTEAFF.